This TCR beta chain was obtained from a study of cytomegalovirus exposure and HLA in healthy donors. Turning to the study itself: Previous work identified roughly 110 million unique TCR beta sequences from about 179 million T cells.

This CDR3 contains 17 residues. V lost 1 base and J lost 0; bases outside the gene matches: 4. Germline V gene lookup returns CDR1 SGDLS and CDR2 YYNGEE. With 60 Vbeta and 13 Jbeta primers, the PCR was carried out. Libraries were prepared by immunoSEQ multiplex PCR; TCRdb keeps only in-frame clonotypes and omits some of them. The sample yields some 150,000 clones, roughly three quarters seen once. Study-level points and caveats: Follow-up analysis found HLA locus-dependent TCR association rates, highest for DRB1 and lowest for HLA-C. Sequencing probably produced one cluster of sequence variants that were highly shared.

For this clone: Its antigen is not known.

The TCR was taken from a male donor in good health and CMV-seronegative. Sequences were obtained from PBMCs. The genes are TRBV9 and TRBJ1-6, with TRBD1 matching over 7 bases. This chain's CDR3 is CASSVKGDSSYNSPLHF. Written as DNA, the CDR3 is TGTGCCAGCAGCGTAAAAGGGGACAGCTCCTATAATTCACCCCTCCACTTT.